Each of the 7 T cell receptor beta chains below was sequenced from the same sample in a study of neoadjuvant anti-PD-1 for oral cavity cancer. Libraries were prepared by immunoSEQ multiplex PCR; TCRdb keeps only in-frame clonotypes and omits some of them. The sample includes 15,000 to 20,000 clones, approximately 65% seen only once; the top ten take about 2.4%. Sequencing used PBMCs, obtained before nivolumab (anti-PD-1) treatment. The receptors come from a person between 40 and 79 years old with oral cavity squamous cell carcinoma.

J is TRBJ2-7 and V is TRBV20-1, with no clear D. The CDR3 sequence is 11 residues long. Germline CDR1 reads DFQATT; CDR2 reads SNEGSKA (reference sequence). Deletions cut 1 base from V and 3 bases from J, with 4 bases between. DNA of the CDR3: TGCAGTGCTAGAGGCAGCTACGAGCAGTACTTC. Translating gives CSARGSYEQYF.

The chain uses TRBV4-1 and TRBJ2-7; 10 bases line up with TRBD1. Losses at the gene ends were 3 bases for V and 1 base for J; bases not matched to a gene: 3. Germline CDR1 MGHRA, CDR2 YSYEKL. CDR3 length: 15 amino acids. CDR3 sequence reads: CASSQPGQGSYEQYF. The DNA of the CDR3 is TGCGCCAGCAGCCAGCCGGGACAGGGGTCCTACGAGCAGTACTTC.

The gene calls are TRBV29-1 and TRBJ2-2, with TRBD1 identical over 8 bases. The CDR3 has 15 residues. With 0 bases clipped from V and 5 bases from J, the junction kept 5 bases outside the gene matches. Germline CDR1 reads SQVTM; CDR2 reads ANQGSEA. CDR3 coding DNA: TGCAGCGTTGAAGAAGGGACAGGAGGAACCGGGGAGCTGTTTTTT. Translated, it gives CSVEEGTGGTGELFF.

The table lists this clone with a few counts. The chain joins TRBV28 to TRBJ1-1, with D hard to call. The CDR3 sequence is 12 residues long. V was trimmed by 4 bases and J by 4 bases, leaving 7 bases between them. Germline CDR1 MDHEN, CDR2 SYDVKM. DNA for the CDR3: TGTGCCAGCAGTTCCATTGTCACTGAAGCTTTCTTT. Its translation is CASSSIVTEAFF.

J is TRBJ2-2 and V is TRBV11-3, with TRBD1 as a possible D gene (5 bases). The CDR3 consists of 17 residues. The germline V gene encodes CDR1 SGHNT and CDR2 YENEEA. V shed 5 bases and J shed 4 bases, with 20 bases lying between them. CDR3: CASSPQLGQGPTGELFF. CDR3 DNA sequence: TGTGCCAGCAGCCCCCAATTGGGGCAGGGCCCCACCGGGGAGCTGTTTTTT.

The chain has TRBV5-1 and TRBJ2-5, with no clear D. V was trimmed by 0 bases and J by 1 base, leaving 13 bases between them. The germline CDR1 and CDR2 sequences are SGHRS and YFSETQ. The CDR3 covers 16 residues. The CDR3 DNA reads TGCGCCAGCAGCTTGGCCGGTGGGGATTTCCAAGAGACCCAGTACTTC. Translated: CASSLAGGDFQETQYF.

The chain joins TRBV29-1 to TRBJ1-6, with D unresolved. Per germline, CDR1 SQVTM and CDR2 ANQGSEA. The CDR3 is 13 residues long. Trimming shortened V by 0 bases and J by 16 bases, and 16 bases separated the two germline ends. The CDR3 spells CSVEDQGWRGLHF. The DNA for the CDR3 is TGCAGCGTTGAAGATCAAGGCTGGCGGGGACTCCACTTT.